This passage covers 15 T cell receptor beta chains from one sample sequenced in a study of molecular identifiers for immune sequencing clone quantification. TCRdb passed the PCR reads through MiXCR, listing each CDR3 protein once. The table includes about 70,000 distinct CDR3 sequences, approximately 17% detected once. The sample comprised naive CD8+ T cells from blood, with Jurkat cell RNA spiked in. The sample's subset: FACS-sorted CD8+CD4-CCR7+CD45RA+ naive T cells. All receptors derive from a human donor in good health. Some libraries in this study had Jurkat cell RNA spiked in.

This clonotype was counted ten times or more. V gene TRBV5-1 combines with J gene TRBJ2-7, with D unresolved. Germline loops: CDR1 SGHRS, CDR2 YFSETQ. Trimming removed 0 bases from V and 2 bases from J, with 9 bases in between. There are 14 residues in the CDR3. CDR3 sequence reads: CASSLGAGTYEQYF. As DNA, the CDR3 is TGCGCCAGCAGCTTGGGGGCAGGTACCTACGAGCAGTACTTC.

This clonotype has just a few counts. This chain links TRBV12-3 or TRBV12-4 with TRBJ1-4; 8 bases line up with TRBD1. Trimming removed 7 bases from V and 7 bases from J; junction bases left unmatched: 8. CDR3 size: 14 residues. The CDR3 spells CASTEDREGEKLFF. DNA for the CDR3: TGTGCCAGCACCGAGGACAGGGAGGGTGAAAAACTGTTTTTT.

This clonotype was seen only a few times. This chain links TRBV12-3 or TRBV12-4 with TRBJ2-7, with 7 bases that match TRBD1. The CDR3 has 14 amino acids. Losses at the gene ends were 3 bases for V and 2 bases for J; bases not matched to a gene: 4. The CDR3 protein is CASSFSGGPYEQYF. The DNA of the CDR3 is TGTGCCAGCAGTTTCTCAGGGGGTCCCTACGAGCAGTACTTC.

This clonotype has only a few counts. J is TRBJ1-2 and V is TRBV14; TRBD1 matches 9 bases. CDR3 length: 17 amino acids. V lost 3 bases, J lost 2 bases, and 10 bases stayed unmatched. Per germline, CDR1 SGHDN and CDR2 FVKESK. This CDR3 reads CASSQAHRTGVNYGYTF. The DNA of the CDR3 is TGTGCCAGCAGCCAGGCCCACCGGACAGGGGTGAACTATGGCTACACCTTC.

This clonotype was recorded many times. The genes are TRBV27 and TRBJ2-3, with D possibly called TRBD1 or TRBD2 (5 bases each). The germline V gene encodes CDR1 MNHEY and CDR2 SMNVEV (reference sequence). The ends were cut back, 4 bases at V and 2 bases at J, with 22 bases in the middle. The CDR3 is 18 residues long. Here the CDR3 reads CASSSLEVGEGATDTQYF. In nucleotides, the CDR3 is TGTGCCAGCAGTTCCCTGGAGGTCGGGGAAGGGGCCACAGATACGCAGTATTTT.

As concerns this clonotype: With a much larger clone just one base away, this may be a read error. The V and J genes are TRBV3-1 and TRBJ1-1; no clear D gene. The CDR3 is 16 residues long. The germline gives CDR1 LGHDT, CDR2 YNNKEL (reference sequence). CDR3 DNA sequence: TGTGCCAGCAGCCCGCTGTCTAGTAGTGGGAACACTGTAGCTTTCTTT. Protein: CASSPLSSSGNTVAFF.

This clonotype has at least ten counts. The chain uses TRBV12-3 or TRBV12-4 and TRBJ1-5; 7 bases align to TRBD1. V was clipped by 10 bases and J by 5 bases; unmatched bases: 8. This CDR3 is built from 13 residues. CDR3 in amino acids: CATRQGMDQPQHF. The CDR3 region has the DNA TGTGCCACACGACAGGGTATGGATCAGCCCCAGCATTTT.

About this clonotype: The junction departs from the called germline gene at one end, perhaps through a read error. The chain recombines TRBV3-1 with TRBJ1-1; 7 bases line up with TRBD1. Germline CDR1 is LGHDT and CDR2 is YNNKEL (reference sequence). The CDR3 sequence is 20 residues long. The CDR3: CASSKDLAPGQVLWNTEAFF. The CDR3 nucleotides are TGTGCCAGCAGCAAAGATCTCGCCCCCGGACAGGTGCTGTGGAACACTGAAGCCTTCTTT.

This clonotype was seen ten or more times. This chain connects TRBV11-2 to TRBJ2-3; no clear D gene. Germline V gene lookup returns CDR1 SGHAT and CDR2 FQNNGV. Trimming removed 5 bases at V and 0 bases at J, with 12 bases between. CDR3 length equals 15 residues. CDR3: CASSPPGSSTDTQYF. The CDR3 DNA is TGTGCCAGCAGCCCGCCAGGATCTAGCACAGATACGCAGTATTTT.

This clonotype was seen ten or more times. The chain uses TRBV19 and TRBJ1-2; tentatively, D is TRBD1 (6 bases). Germline values: CDR1 LNHDA, CDR2 SQIVND (reference sequence). The CDR3 loop spans 15 amino acids. Trimming took off 7 bases at V and 1 base at J, with 16 bases between the two ends. The CDR3 nucleotides are TGTGCCAGTACATACGGACAGTTCATTAACTATGGCTACACCTTC. It translates to CASTYGQFINYGYTF.

V and J are TRBV6-6 and TRBJ2-7; TRBD2 is a possible D gene (5 bases). The CDR3 runs 14 residues. From germline, CDR1 is MNHNY and CDR2 SVGAGI (reference sequence). V was trimmed by 0 bases and J by 2 bases, leaving 8 bases between them. Here the CDR3 reads CASSYSDFAYEQYF. For the CDR3, the DNA is TGTGCCAGCAGTTACTCGGACTTCGCCTACGAGCAGTACTTC.

This clonotype was detected ten times or more. The V gene is TRBV27, the J gene TRBJ1-5; D unresolved. CDR3 length: 18 amino acids. The germline V and J ends were trimmed by 4 bases and 3 bases, with 22 bases remaining between them. The germline V gene encodes CDR1 MNHEY and CDR2 SMNVEV (reference sequence). CDR3 sequence: CASSSLGPRPGSNQPQHF. CDR3 bases: TGTGCCAGCAGTTCCCTAGGGCCACGACCGGGATCCAATCAGCCCCAGCATTTT.

This clonotype was seen a handful of times. A single base separates this from a much larger clone, so it may be a read error. The chain recombines TRBV28 with TRBJ1-1, with D possibly being TRBD1 (5 bases). This CDR3 is 15 amino acids long. The germline CDR1 and CDR2 sequences are MDHEN and SYDVKM. The CDR3 DNA follows: TGTGCCAGCAGACCCTGGGGAGGGGAGAACACTGTAGCTTTCTTT. Protein: CASRPWGGENTVAFF.

V is TRBV3-1 and J is TRBJ2-5; weak D call: TRBD2 (6 bases). Trimming cost V 1 base and J 7 bases, with 16 bases left between them. The CDR3 contains 15 residues. In germline, CDR1 is LGHDT, CDR2 YNNKEL (reference sequence). The DNA of the CDR3 is TGTGCCAGCAGCCAAGCGTCGGACTCCGGGGGGACCCAGTACTTC. Its translation is CASSQASDSGGTQYF.

This clonotype has a count of ten or more. J is TRBJ2-6 and V is TRBV30; no reliable D call. The CDR3 is 12 residues long. The V and J ends lost 4 bases and 1 base respectively, with 2 bases between them. Per the germline V gene, CDR1 is GTSNPN and CDR2 is SVGIG (reference sequence). The CDR3 here is CAWISGANVLTF. The CDR3, as DNA: TGTGCCTGGATATCTGGGGCCAACGTCCTGACTTTC.